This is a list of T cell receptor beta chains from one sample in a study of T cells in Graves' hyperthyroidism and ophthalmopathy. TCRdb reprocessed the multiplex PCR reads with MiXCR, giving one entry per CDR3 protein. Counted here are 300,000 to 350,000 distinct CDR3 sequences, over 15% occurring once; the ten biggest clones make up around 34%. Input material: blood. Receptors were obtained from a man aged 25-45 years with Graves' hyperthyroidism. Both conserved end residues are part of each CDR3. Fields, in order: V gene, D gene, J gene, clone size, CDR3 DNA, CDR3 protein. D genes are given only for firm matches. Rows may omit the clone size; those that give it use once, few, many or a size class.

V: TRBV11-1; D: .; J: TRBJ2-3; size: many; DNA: TGTGCCAGCAGCTGGAGACCGCAGGGAGATACGCAGTATTTT; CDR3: CASSWRPQGDTQYF
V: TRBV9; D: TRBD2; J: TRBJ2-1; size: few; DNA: TGTGCCAGCAGCGAGCCCACAACTAGCGGGAGGGCCTATTCCTACAATGAGCAGTTCTTC; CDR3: CASSEPTTSGRAYSYNEQFF
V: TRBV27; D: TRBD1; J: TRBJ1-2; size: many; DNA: TGTGCCAGCAGTTTGACAGGGACCCGGAGTGGCTACACCTTC; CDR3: CASSLTGTRSGYTF
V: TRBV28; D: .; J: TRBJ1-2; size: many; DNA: TGTGCCAGCAGTTCAATACGGGGCGGGGGTGGCTACACCTTC; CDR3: CASSSIRGGGGYTF
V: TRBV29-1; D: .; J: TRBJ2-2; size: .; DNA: TGCAGCGTTCGGGACTCGAACACCGGGGAGCTGTTTTTT; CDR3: CSVRDSNTGELFF
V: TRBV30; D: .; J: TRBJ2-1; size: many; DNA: TGTGCCTGGAGTGTTAAAGGGTCCTACAATGAGCAGTTCTTC; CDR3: CAWSVKGSYNEQFF
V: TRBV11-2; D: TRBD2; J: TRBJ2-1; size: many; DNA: TGTGCCAGCAGCTCCCCCCGCCAGCGGGGAGCTCTTTATGAGCAGTTCTTC; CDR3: CASSSPRQRGALYEQFF
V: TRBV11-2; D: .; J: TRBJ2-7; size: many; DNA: TGTGCCAGCAGCCATAGGGGGGCTACCTACGAGCAGTACTTC; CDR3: CASSHRGATYEQYF
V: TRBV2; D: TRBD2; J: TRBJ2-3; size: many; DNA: TGTGCCAGCAGCTTGACTAGCGGGAGAACGGAGCAGTATTTT; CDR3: CASSLTSGRTEQYF
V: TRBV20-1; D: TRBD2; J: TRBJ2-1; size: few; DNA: TGCAGTGCTACCTCCGGGACTAGCGGGGACAATGAGCAGTTCTTC; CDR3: CSATSGTSGDNEQFF
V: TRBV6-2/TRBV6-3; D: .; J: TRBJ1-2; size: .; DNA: TGTGCCAGCGGGAACAGCGGAACGGGCTACACCTTC; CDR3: CASGNSGTGYTF
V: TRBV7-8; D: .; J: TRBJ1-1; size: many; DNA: TGTGCCAGCAGCTTAAACCCCGCGGACGGAGAAGCTTTCTTT; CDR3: CASSLNPADGEAFF
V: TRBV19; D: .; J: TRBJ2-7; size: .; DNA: TGTGCCAGTAGTGCCCTGGCGGCCCCCTACGAGCAGTACTTC; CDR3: CASSALAAPYEQYF
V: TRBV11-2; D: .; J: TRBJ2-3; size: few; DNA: TGTGCCAGCAGCTTAGATCTCTTTGGGCATACGCAGTATTTT; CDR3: CASSLDLFGHTQYF
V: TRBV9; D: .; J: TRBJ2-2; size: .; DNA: TGTGCCAGCAGCCACGGAGGTGGGGACGGGGAGCTGTTTTTT; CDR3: CASSHGGGDGELFF
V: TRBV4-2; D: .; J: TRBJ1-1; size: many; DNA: TGTGCCAGCAGCCAAGATTTAAAGAACACTGAAGCTTTCTTT; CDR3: CASSQDLKNTEAFF
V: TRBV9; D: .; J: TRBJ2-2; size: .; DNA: TGTGCCAGCAGCGTAAGAGGAGGGGAGCATAACACCGGGGAGCTGTTTTTT; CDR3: CASSVRGGEHNTGELFF
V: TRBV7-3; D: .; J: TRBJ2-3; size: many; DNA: TGTGCCAGCAGCCTTCGACCTGGTATGGGGGAGGATACGCAGTATTTT; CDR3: CASSLRPGMGEDTQYF
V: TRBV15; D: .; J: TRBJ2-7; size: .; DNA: TGTGCCACCAGCAGTAGGGACCTTGCCTACGAGCAGTACTTC; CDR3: CATSSRDLAYEQYF
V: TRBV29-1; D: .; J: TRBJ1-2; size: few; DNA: TGCAGCGTTCACGGGACGCTCTATGGCTACACCTTC; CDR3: CSVHGTLYGYTF
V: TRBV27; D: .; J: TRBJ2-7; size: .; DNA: TGTGCCAGCAGTTTAGATAGCGGAACCTACGAGCAGTACTTC; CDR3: CASSLDSGTYEQYF
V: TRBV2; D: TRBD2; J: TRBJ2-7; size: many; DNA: TGTGCCAGCAGAACTAGCGGGAGGCCCTACGAGCAGTACTTC; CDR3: CASRTSGRPYEQYF
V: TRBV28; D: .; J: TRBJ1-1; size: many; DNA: TGTGCCAGCAGTGGCCGGGGAACAACTGAAGCTTTCTTT; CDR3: CASSGRGTTEAFF
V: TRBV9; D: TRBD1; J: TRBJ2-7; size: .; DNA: TGTGCCAGCAGCGCTGGGGGACAGGGGCTCCACGAGCAGTACTTC; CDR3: CASSAGGQGLHEQYF
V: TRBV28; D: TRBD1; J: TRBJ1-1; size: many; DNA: TGTGCCAGCAGGACCGGGACAGCTACAGAAGCTTTCTTT; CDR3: CASRTGTATEAFF
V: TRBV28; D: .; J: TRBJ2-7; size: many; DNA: TGTGCCAGCAGGGGAGGACAGACCTACGAGCAGTACTTC; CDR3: CASRGGQTYEQYF
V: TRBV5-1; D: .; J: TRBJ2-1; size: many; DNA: TGCGCCAGCAGCTTGGCGCGGGATGAGCAGTTCTTC; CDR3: CASSLARDEQFF
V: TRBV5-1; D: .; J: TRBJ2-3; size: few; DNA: TGCGCCAGCAGCCTGGGGTGGCTCTCGCCCGGGGGGCAGTATTTT; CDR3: CASSLGWLSPGGQYF
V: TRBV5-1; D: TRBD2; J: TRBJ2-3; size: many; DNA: TGCGCCAGCAGCTCGTTAGCGGGAGGGAGCACAGATACGCAGTATTTT; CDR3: CASSSLAGGSTDTQYF
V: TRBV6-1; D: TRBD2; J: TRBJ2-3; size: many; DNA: TGTGCCAGCAGGGGACTAGCGGGAGGTGGGGGGACGCAGTATTTT; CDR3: CASRGLAGGGGTQYF
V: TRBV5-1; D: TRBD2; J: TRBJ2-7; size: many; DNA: TGCGCCAGCAGCTCATCCGGGACTAGCTACGAGCAGTACTTC; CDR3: CASSSSGTSYEQYF
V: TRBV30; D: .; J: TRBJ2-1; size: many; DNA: TGTGCCGCCCCAGGGGGGGGGGTAGTAGAGCAGTTCTTC; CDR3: CAAPGGGVVEQFF
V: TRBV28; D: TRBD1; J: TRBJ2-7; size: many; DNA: TGTGCCAGCACCCCATGGGACAGCTCCTACGAGCAGTACTTC; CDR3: CASTPWDSSYEQYF